Sequencing of this TCR beta chain was carried out in a study of OX40 agonist ivuxolimab in advanced cancers. At the level of the study: Patients were given ivuxolimab, an antibody that agonizes OX40 (CD134). A history of anti-PD-1, anti-PD-L1 or anti-CTLA-4 therapy was acceptable, and roughly 40% had some.

Germline V gene data show CDR1 as ENHRY and CDR2 as SYGVKD. The V gene lost 4 bases and the J gene lost 0 bases, with 9 bases spanning the gap. CDR3 size: 15 residues. If patients had autoimmune disease history or systemic immunosuppression, they were excluded. Using immunoSEQ multiplex PCR, the repertoire was profiled, and TCRdb retains in-frame clones only, with some absent. The profile covers 98,000 or so clones, with roughly nine tenths appearing a single time and about 0.8% taken by the ten largest. Source: CD4+ or CD8+ T cells sorted from blood, taken in a trial of the OX40 agonist ivuxolimab. This sequence originates from an adult with an advanced solid tumor such as melanoma, head and neck, liver or kidney cancer. The V and J genes are TRBV10-3 and TRBJ2-2; no firm D call. For the CDR3, the DNA is TGTGCCATCAGTGGGACCCAGACGAACACCGGGGAGCTGTTTTTT. Translation: CAISGTQTNTGELFF.